This note documents a single T cell receptor beta chain sequence. What it recognizes is unknown. The sample is drawn from a study of cytomegalovirus exposure and HLA in healthy donors. About the study: A subsequent analysis reported that the roughly 120 validation repertoires were produced on the same platform that had also been used for the roughly 670 first-cohort repertoires.

The CDR3 is made up of 13 amino acids. Looked up from germline, CDR1 is SNHLY and CDR2 is FYNNEI. V lost 6 bases, J lost 4 bases, and 12 bases lay in between. Study-wide results and limits: Associated with cytomegalovirus, according to the listing, were 150 to 200 TCR beta chains. The majority of TCR sequences were rare, yet some public TCRs appeared in many donors.

Sequencing used immunoSEQ multiplex PCR; TCRdb keeps in-frame clones, though not all of them. Of 180,000 or so clones in the sample, roughly 86% were seen once. The donors belonged to the approximately 120-subject validation cohort, separate from the roughly 710-subject first cohort. Sequencing used PBMCs. The chain links TRBV2 to TRBJ2-5; a possible D gene is TRBD2 (5 bases). The receptor was isolated from a man aged 25 to 40 in good health and CMV-seropositive. DNA of the CDR3: TGTGCCAGCAGGGGGAGTAACAGAGAGACCCAGTACTTC. It encodes CASRGSNRETQYF.